This T cell receptor beta chain was sequenced for a study of cytomegalovirus exposure and HLA in healthy donors. Study outcomes and limitations: There were reportedly fewer N-insertions in an Asian-associated ancestry cluster than the roughly 670-donor mean, in a later analysis. When analyzed later, a missense DCLRE1C variant was found to be linked to TCR beta V- and J-gene trimming. Differences between HLA loci emerged in a later analysis of TCR association rates, with DRB1 most and HLA-C fewest.

The PCR used 60 Vbeta and 13 Jbeta primers. The protocol was immunoSEQ multiplex PCR, while the TCRdb copy is restricted to in-frame clones and leaves out a portion. Of about 140,000 clones in the sample, roughly three quarters were seen once. Concerning this clone: Antigen unknown.

The length of the CDR3 is 14 residues. Trimming took 1 base from V and 3 from J, leaving 10 bases between them. Germline lookup yields CDR1 SGHNT and CDR2 YYREEE (reference sequence). Though nominally healthy at sampling, donors likely had unrecorded immune exposures. The clonotype comes from a female donor in good health and CMV-seronegative. The rearrangement uses TRBV5-4 and TRBJ1-1, with no clear D. Sequenced material: PBMCs. The CDR3, as DNA: TGTGCCAGCAGCTTGACCGCCGGGTACACTGAAGCTTTCTTT. It yields the protein CASSLTAGYTEAFF.